The 31 T cell receptor beta chains below all came from one sample that was sequenced in a study of cytomegalovirus exposure and HLA in healthy donors. A multiplex PCR was run with 60 Vbeta primers and 13 Jbeta primers. Profiled with immunoSEQ multiplex PCR; TCRdb holds only in-frame clones, not every one. The profile shows tens of thousands of clones, roughly 85% of them singletons. Sequences were obtained from PBMCs. Receptor source: a woman younger than 35 in good health and CMV-seronegative.

The chain joins TRBV6-5 to TRBJ1-5, with 8 bases aligning to TRBD1. The V gene end was trimmed by 6 bases and the J gene end by 6 bases; junction bases not matched to a gene: 10. The CDR3 has 15 residues. Germline CDR1 MNHEY, CDR2 SVGAGI. This chain's CDR3 is CASSQGQGAGQPQHF. DNA of the CDR3: TGTGCCAGCAGCCAGGGGCAGGGGGCAGGTCAGCCCCAGCATTTT.

The chain recombines TRBV18 with TRBJ1-1; 8 nucleotides agree with TRBD1. This CDR3 has 14 amino acids. Trimming cost V 4 bases and J 5 bases; bases outside gene matches: 6. Germline V gene data show CDR1 as KGHSH and CDR2 as LQKENI. CDR3 sequence reads: CASSLRQGWTEAFF. CDR3 DNA: TGTGCCAGCTCACTCCGACAGGGGTGGACTGAAGCTTTCTTT.

The J gene is TRBJ1-5, the V gene TRBV7-2, with D tentatively TRBD1 (5 bases). Trimming cost V 3 bases and J 7 bases, with 13 bases left between them. CDR1 and CDR2 from the germline V gene are SGHTA and FQGNSA. This CDR3 is 14 amino acids long. Here the CDR3 reads CASSLGLSPQPQHF. The CDR3 DNA sequence: TGTGCCAGCAGCTTGGGACTCTCCCCGCAGCCCCAGCATTTT.

The chain combines TRBV30 with TRBJ1-1, with D perhaps matching TRBD1 (5 bases). This CDR3 is built from 11 residues. V shed 5 bases and J shed 1 base, with 5 bases lying between them. Germline-derived CDR1 and CDR2 are GTSNPN and SVGIG (reference sequence). The CDR3 region has the DNA TGTGCCTGGCAGGGGAACACTGAAGCTTTCTTT. It is translated as CAWQGNTEAFF.

The CDR3 DNA reads as TGTGCCAGCAGCGTCTATTCGGATACGCAGTATTTT. It translates to CASSVYSDTQYF. The rearrangement joins TRBV7-2 to TRBJ2-3; D is unresolved. CDR3 length: 12 residues. From germline, CDR1 is SGHTA and CDR2 FQGNSA. With 5 bases removed from V and 6 bases from J, the gap between germline ends came to 9 bases.

This chain joins TRBV29-1 and TRBJ2-2; D is perhaps TRBD2 (7 bases). The V gene lost 4 bases and the J gene lost 4 bases, with 10 bases spanning the gap. Germline-derived CDR1 and CDR2 are SQVTM and ANQGSEA. The CDR3 length is 13 residues. The CDR3 loop reads CSVVRGATGELFF. The CDR3 coding sequence is TGCAGCGTTGTTCGGGGGGCCACCGGGGAGCTGTTTTTT.

The gene calls are TRBV5-1 and TRBJ1-2; perhaps TRBD1 as D (5 bases). Germline lookup yields CDR1 SGHRS and CDR2 YFSETQ. V gave up 4 bases and J gave up 0 bases, with 10 bases separating them. The CDR3 runs 14 residues. The CDR3 DNA follows: TGCGCCAGCAGCGGCGGGGCAGCTAACTATGGCTACACCTTC. Translated, it gives CASSGGAANYGYTF.

Only a few counts were recorded for this clone. This sequence joins TRBV19 and TRBJ1-1; D perhaps matches TRBD1 (5 bases). The CDR3 is 11 amino acids. Per the germline V gene, CDR1 is LNHDA and CDR2 is SQIVND (reference sequence). The germline V and J ends were trimmed by 5 bases and 11 bases, with 12 bases remaining between them. CDR3 sequence reads: CASSVTVGAFF. The DNA for the CDR3 is TGTGCCAGTAGTGTGACAGTTGGCGCTTTCTTT.

V is TRBV25-1 and J is TRBJ1-2, with D possibly TRBD1 on 5 matching bases. V lost 1 base to trimming and J lost 3 bases, with 6 bases between them. The CDR3 loop spans 13 amino acids. CDR1 and CDR2 (germline): MGHDK, SYGVNS. This CDR3 reads CASSEWGDYGYTF. In DNA form, the CDR3 reads TGTGCCAGCAGTGAATGGGGGGACTATGGCTACACCTTC.

The genes are TRBV4-2 and TRBJ1-2; possible D gene TRBD1, 6 bases. CDR1 is LGHNA and CDR2 is YNFKEQ in the germline V gene. Trimming removed 5 bases at V and 3 bases at J, with 16 bases between. CDR3 size: 15 residues. CDR3 bases: TGTGCCAGCAGCGCCCGTTCCGGACAGTACTATGGCTACACCTTC. Amino acid sequence: CASSARSGQYYGYTF.

This chain connects TRBV6-5 to TRBJ2-7; D perhaps matches TRBD1 (5 bases). Germline lookup yields CDR1 MNHEY and CDR2 SVGAGI. This CDR3 comprises 12 residues. V lost 6 bases and J 4 bases, leaving 10 bases between the germline ends. This CDR3 is CASSLDRYEQYF. CDR3 nucleotide sequence: TGTGCCAGCAGCCTCGACAGATACGAGCAGTACTTC.

Details on this clone: A read error may produce the germline difference seen at one junction end. V is TRBV27 and J is TRBJ2-7, with TRBD2 matching 11 bases. CDR3 length: 12 amino acids. Germline V gene lookup returns CDR1 MNHEY and CDR2 SMNVEV (reference sequence). CDR3 in amino acids: CASSHLAGGYHF. The CDR3 nucleotides are TGTGCCAGCAGCCATTTAGCGGGAGGGTACCACTTC.

This sequence joins TRBV19 and TRBJ2-3, with D maybe TRBD2 (6 bases). V lost 4 bases to trimming and J lost 1 base, with 12 bases between them. CDR1 is LNHDA and CDR2 is SQIVND in the germline V gene (reference sequence). This CDR3 has 15 residues. The CDR3, as DNA: TGTGCCAGTAGTAATCCGGGACTTGGCACAGATACGCAGTATTTT. Residues: CASSNPGLGTDTQYF.

The chain couples TRBV6-1 to TRBJ2-3, with D possibly TRBD2 on 6 matching bases. V lost 1 base, J lost 2 bases, and 13 bases lay in between. Germline V gene sequence: CDR1 MNHNS, CDR2 SASEGT. The CDR3 covers 16 residues. The CDR3 spells CASSEGPGVNTDTQYF. In nucleotides, the CDR3 is TGTGCCAGCAGTGAAGGGCCGGGAGTGAACACAGATACGCAGTATTTT.

This clone turned up a few times. The V call is TRBV28, the J call TRBJ2-2, with 12 bases lining up with TRBD1. Germline-derived CDR1 and CDR2 are MDHEN and SYDVKM. J lost 7 bases, V lost 2 bases, and 5 bases had no gene match. CDR3 size: 16 residues. The CDR3 nucleotides are TGTGCCAGCAGTTTAGCCGGGACAGGGGGCATCGGGGAGCTGTTTTTT. Amino acid sequence: CASSLAGTGGIGELFF. The full variable domain, with the rest looked up from reference TRBV28 and TRBJ2-2, is DVKVTQSSRYLVKRTGEKVFLECVQDMDHENMFWYRQDPGLGLRLIYFSYDVKMKEKGDIPEGYSVSREKKERFSLILESASTNQTSMYLCASSLAGTGGIGELFFGEGSRLTVL.

V is TRBV6-1 and J is TRBJ2-1, with a weak D call TRBD2 (6 bases). Germline V gene data show CDR1 as MNHNS and CDR2 as SASEGT. This CDR3 has 15 residues. Trimming removed 6 bases at V and 4 bases at J, with 16 bases between. In nucleotides, the CDR3 is TGTGCCAGCAGGGGAGGAGCGGTACTTTACAATGAGCAGTTCTTC. As protein: CASRGGAVLYNEQFF.

Note on this clone: One end of the junction does not line up with germline, which may come from a read error. The CDR3: CASSPGLSPMEAF. Written as DNA, the CDR3 is TGTGCCAGCAGCCCGGGACTATCTCCTATGGAAGCCTTC. V is TRBV13 and J is TRBJ2-7; 7 positions agree with TRBD2. The CDR3 totals 13 residues. Germline V gives CDR1 PRHDT, CDR2 FYEKMQ (reference sequence).

The chain is built from TRBV4-1 and TRBJ1-4; 9 bases are shared with TRBD1. The CDR3 length is 16 residues. Germline trimming cut 1 base from V and 6 bases from J; bases unmatched to any gene: 6. Germline V CDR1 and CDR2: MGHRA, YSYEKL. The CDR3 here is CASSQGSGTGHEKLFF. CDR3 bases: TGCGCCAGCAGCCAAGGGTCAGGGACAGGGCATGAAAAACTGTTTTTT.

The chain links TRBV12-5 to TRBJ2-3; 10 bases fit TRBD1. The CDR3 extends over 15 amino acids. The junction had 7 bases not matched to a gene; V was cut back by 5 bases and J by 5 bases. Germline values: CDR1 LGHNT, CDR2 FRNRAP. The CDR3 region is CASGPGDRGGDTQYF. In DNA form, the CDR3 reads TGTGCTAGTGGTCCGGGGGACAGGGGAGGAGATACGCAGTATTTT.

The chain recombines TRBV10-1 with TRBJ1-1; TRBD1 agrees at 7 bases. With 6 bases clipped from V and 0 bases from J, the junction kept 7 bases outside the gene matches. The germline CDR1 and CDR2 sequences are WNHNN and SYGVQD (reference sequence). The CDR3 extends over 15 amino acids. The CDR3 DNA is TGCGCCAGCAGCTCGGGACAGCTCTTGAACACTGAAGCTTTCTTT. Protein product: CASSSGQLLNTEAFF.

This rearrangement joins TRBV7-9 to TRBJ1-2, with D possibly being TRBD1 (6 bases). Germline V gene sequence: CDR1 SEHNR, CDR2 FQNEAQ (reference sequence). This CDR3 has 14 residues. Trimming stripped 4 bases from V and 4 bases from J, with 13 bases between. The CDR3 loop reads CASSSRGGPYGYTF. DNA for the CDR3: TGTGCCAGCAGCTCCCGGGGGGGCCCCTATGGCTACACCTTC.

V and J are TRBV6-5 and TRBJ2-7; D gene ambiguous. CDR3 size: 14 residues. V was pared by 6 bases and J by 0 bases, with 12 bases between. Germline V lookup: CDR1 MNHEY, CDR2 SVGAGI. The CDR3 loop is CASRRDIFSYEQYF. For the CDR3, the DNA is TGTGCCAGCAGAAGAGACATTTTCTCCTACGAGCAGTACTTC.

This clone is a singleton in its sample. The chain uses TRBV30 and TRBJ1-1; tentatively, D is TRBD1 (5 bases). V lost 0 bases and J lost 6, with 14 bases in between. This CDR3 has 14 residues. Germline-derived CDR1 and CDR2 are GTSNPN and SVGIG (reference sequence). CDR3 coding DNA: TGTGCCTGGAGTGTACGGGGGGGGATCCCTGAAGCTTTCTTT. Protein sequence: CAWSVRGGIPEAFF. Full variable domain (rest looked up from reference TRBV30 and TRBJ1-1): SQTIHQWPATLVQPVGSPLSLECTVEGTSNPNLYWYRQAAGRGLQLLFYSVGIGQISSEVPQNLSASRPQDRQFILSSKKLLLSDSGFYLCAWSVRGGIPEAFFGQGTRLTVV.

This clone appeared a few times. The chain links TRBV19 to TRBJ2-1, with 7 bases matching TRBD2. Germline lookup yields CDR1 LNHDA and CDR2 SQIVND (reference sequence). J lost 0 bases, V lost 6 bases, and 20 bases had no gene match. The CDR3 extends over 20 amino acids. CDR3 DNA sequence: TGTGCCAGTAGCCAGGGAGGGACGAGGGGAGAAAGTAGCTCCTACAATGAGCAGTTCTTC. Its translation is CASSQGGTRGESSSYNEQFF.

The J gene is TRBJ2-1, the V gene TRBV4-1, with 8 bases aligning to TRBD2. Germline CDR1 and CDR2: MGHRA and YSYEKL. The CDR3 spans 15 residues. The junction had 3 bases not matched to a gene; V was cut back by 5 bases and J by 0 bases. CDR3 DNA sequence: TGCGCCAGCAGCACCGGGACTAGCTCCTACAATGAGCAGTTCTTC. Its translation is CASSTGTSSYNEQFF.

V usage is TRBV18 and J usage is TRBJ2-5; D remains unclear. This CDR3 region has 17 residues. The germline V and J ends were trimmed by 2 bases and 4 bases, with 20 bases remaining between them. The germline V gene has CDR1 KGHSH and CDR2 LQKENI. The CDR3 spells CASSPTRKKREVETQYF. The CDR3 DNA reads as TGTGCCAGCTCACCAACGCGGAAAAAGCGAGAGGTAGAGACCCAGTACTTC.

This chain joins TRBV27 and TRBJ2-5, with D maybe TRBD1 (6 bases). The germline V gene has CDR1 MNHEY and CDR2 SMNVEV (reference sequence). Trimming took 3 bases from V and 4 from J, leaving 12 bases between them. The CDR3 spans 14 residues. The DNA for the CDR3 is TGTGCCAGCAGTTTCTGGGGGACACCAGAGACCCAGTACTTC. Encoded protein: CASSFWGTPETQYF.

This chain connects TRBV30 to TRBJ1-1; 9 bases match TRBD1. This CDR3 is 15 amino acids long. Per the germline V gene, CDR1 is GTSNPN and CDR2 is SVGIG (reference sequence). V gave up 1 base and J gave up 5 bases; unmatched junction bases: 8. CDR3 in amino acids: CAWSDLQTGGTEAFF. CDR3 coding DNA: TGTGCCTGGAGTGACCTTCAGACAGGGGGTACTGAAGCTTTCTTT.

The chain joins TRBV28 to TRBJ1-1; D ambiguous. This CDR3 has 13 residues. The germline gives CDR1 MDHEN, CDR2 SYDVKM. Trimming stripped 1 base from V and 5 bases from J, with 8 bases between. As DNA, the CDR3 is TGTGCCAGCAGTTTATCCCACGGGACTGAAGCTTTCTTT. The encoded protein is CASSLSHGTEAFF. Full variable domain (rest looked up from reference TRBV28 and TRBJ1-1): DVKVTQSSRYLVKRTGEKVFLECVQDMDHENMFWYRQDPGLGLRLIYFSYDVKMKEKGDIPEGYSVSREKKERFSLILESASTNQTSMYLCASSLSHGTEAFFGQGTRLTVV.

With regard to this clone: A junction boundary mismatches the germline segment, possibly from a read error. V gene TRBV7-9 combines with J gene TRBJ2-6; possibly TRBD1 for D (6 bases). Germline CDR1 is SEHNR and CDR2 is FQNEAQ (reference sequence). The CDR3 has 16 residues. DNA of the CDR3: TGTTCCAGCAGCCCAAACACAGGGAGAGGGGCCAACGTCCTGACTTTC. Translated: CSSSPNTGRGANVLTF.

The rearrangement links TRBV11-2 to TRBJ1-5, with 11 bases identical to TRBD1. CDR1 is SGHAT, CDR2 FQNNGV, per germline. This CDR3 has 15 residues. V dropped 6 bases and J dropped 6; count of bases not matched to a gene: 7. CDR3 DNA: TGTGCCAGCAGTTCCCTGGGACAGGGGGGTCAGCCCCAGCATTTT. This encodes CASSSLGQGGQPQHF.